These 12 T cell receptor beta chains were all obtained from the same sample, sequenced in a study of OX40 agonist ivuxolimab in advanced cancers. Profiling relied on immunoSEQ multiplex PCR, and the TCRdb table lists in-frame clones only, not all of them. The table has 53,000 or so clones, approximately 86% seen once; the top ten hold around 13%. Sequences were derived from CD4+ or CD8+ T cells sorted from blood, sampled in a trial of the OX40 agonist ivuxolimab. The receptors come from an adult with an advanced solid tumor such as melanoma, head and neck, liver or kidney cancer.

V gene TRBV6-1 combines with J gene TRBJ2-7; 13 bases map to TRBD2. The CDR3 has 15 residues. The V segment lost 7 bases and the J segment 4 bases; nucleotides outside the gene matches: 7. Germline assignment: CDR1 MNHNS and CDR2 SASEGT. The CDR3 reads CASIGLAGATYEQYF. CDR3 bases: TGTGCCAGCATAGGACTAGCGGGAGCGACTTACGAGCAGTACTTC.

The genes are TRBV14 and TRBJ2-3; possible D gene TRBD1, 6 bases. This CDR3 comprises 15 residues. The germline V gene has CDR1 SGHDN and CDR2 FVKESK. V lost 2 bases, J lost 10 bases, and 19 bases lay in between. CDR3 region: CASSQQVMLGHPQYF. The CDR3 DNA is TGTGCCAGCAGCCAACAAGTTATGCTGGGACACCCGCAGTATTTT.

The chain couples TRBV16 to TRBJ2-2; D remains unclear. Trimming cost V 10 bases and J 3 bases, with 12 bases left between them. This CDR3 has 13 residues. CDR1 is KGHSY and CDR2 is FQNENV in the germline V gene. CDR3 in DNA: TGTGCCACCTCGAGGCGAGACACCGGGGAGCTGTTTTTT. This gives the protein CATSRRDTGELFF.

The V gene is TRBV7-2, the J gene TRBJ2-1; 7 nucleotides line up with TRBD2. Germline loops: CDR1 SGHTA, CDR2 FQGNSA. There are 17 residues in the CDR3. Trimming removed 2 bases from V and 0 bases from J; junction bases left unmatched: 7. The CDR3 DNA reads TGTGCCAGCAGCTTAATTGACCGGGGGGTCTCCTACAATGAGCAGTTCTTC. Encoded protein: CASSLIDRGVSYNEQFF.

The gene calls are TRBV28 and TRBJ1-2; D gene unclear. This CDR3 region has 12 residues. Germline loops: CDR1 MDHEN, CDR2 SYDVKM. The CDR3 here is CGTETRHYGYTF. For the CDR3, the DNA is TGTGGAACCGAGACTAGGCACTATGGCTACACCTTC.

This chain joins TRBV18 and TRBJ2-7, with D tentatively TRBD1 (6 bases). V was cut by 5 bases and J by 1 base, with 12 bases left in between. The length of the CDR3 is 14 residues. CDR1 is KGHSH and CDR2 is LQKENI in the germline V gene. Written as DNA, the CDR3 is TGTGCCAGCTCAGATCGGGACAATTCCTACGAGCAGTACTTC. Translated, it gives CASSDRDNSYEQYF.

The rearrangement joins TRBV19 to TRBJ2-7, with D tentatively TRBD1 (6 bases). The germline V gene encodes CDR1 LNHDA and CDR2 SQIVND (reference sequence). The CDR3 loop spans 13 amino acids. With 5 bases removed from V and 2 bases from J, the gap between germline ends came to 10 bases. CDR3 sequence reads: CASSGTTAYEQYF. The CDR3 DNA sequence: TGTGCCAGTAGTGGGACAACCGCCTACGAGCAGTACTTC.

DNA of the CDR3: TGTGCCAGCAGTGTCCGAAGAAGCTCTGGAAACACCATATATTTT. This codes for CASSVRRSSGNTIYF. The chain has TRBV2 and TRBJ1-3; no definite D call. Germline V gene sequence: CDR1 SNHLY, CDR2 FYNNEI. The CDR3 contains 15 residues. V gave up 4 bases and J gave up 0 bases, with 10 bases separating them.

The genes are TRBV28 and TRBJ2-7; 7 nucleotides agree with TRBD1. Per germline, CDR1 MDHEN and CDR2 SYDVKM. This CDR3 comprises 15 residues. V shed 5 bases, J shed 1 base, and the junction held 8 bases outside the gene matches. CDR3: CASSGPGQNSYEQYF. The CDR3 DNA sequence: TGTGCCAGCAGTGGTCCGGGACAGAATTCCTACGAGCAGTACTTC.

The chain recombines TRBV7-9 with TRBJ1-3; D is perhaps TRBD1 (6 bases). The germline V and J ends were trimmed by 5 bases and 0 bases, with 14 bases remaining between them. This CDR3 contains 16 residues. Germline V gene lookup returns CDR1 SEHNR and CDR2 FQNEAQ (reference sequence). CDR3 coding DNA: TGTGCCAGCAGCACCCTCGACAGGATCTCTGGAAACACCATATATTTT. This sequence encodes CASSTLDRISGNTIYF.

The chain carries TRBV27 and TRBJ2-7; 9 bases are a match to TRBD2. Germline CDR1 and CDR2: MNHEY and SMNVEV (reference sequence). This CDR3 has 14 amino acids. Losses at the gene ends were 3 bases for V and 5 bases for J; bases not matched to a gene: 5. Here the CDR3 DNA reads TGTGCCAGCAGTTTTGGACTAGCGCAGAACGAGCAGTACTTC. It is translated as CASSFGLAQNEQYF.

This clone was counted many times. V usage is TRBV7-6 and J usage is TRBJ2-5; D possibly corresponds to TRBD2 (6 bases). Trimming removed 5 bases at V and 7 bases at J, with 8 bases between. From germline, CDR1 is SGHVS and CDR2 FNYEAQ. The CDR3 covers 11 residues. In DNA form, the CDR3 reads TGTGCCAGCAGCCCCGGGGGGACCCAGTACTTC. Translated: CASSPGGTQYF.